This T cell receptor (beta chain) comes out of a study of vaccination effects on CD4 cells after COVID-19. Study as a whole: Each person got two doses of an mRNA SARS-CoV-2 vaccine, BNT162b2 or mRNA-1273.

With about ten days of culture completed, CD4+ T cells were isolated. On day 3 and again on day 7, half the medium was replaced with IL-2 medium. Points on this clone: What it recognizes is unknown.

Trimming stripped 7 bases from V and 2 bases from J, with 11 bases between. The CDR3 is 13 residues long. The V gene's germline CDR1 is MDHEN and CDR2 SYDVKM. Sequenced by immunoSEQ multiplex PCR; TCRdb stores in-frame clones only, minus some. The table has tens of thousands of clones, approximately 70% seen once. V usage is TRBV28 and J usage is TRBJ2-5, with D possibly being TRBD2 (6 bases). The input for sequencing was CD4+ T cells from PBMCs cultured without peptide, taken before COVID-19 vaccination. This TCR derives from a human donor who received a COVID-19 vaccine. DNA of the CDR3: TGTGCCAGCATGGGGGGAATGCAAGAGACCCAGTACTTC. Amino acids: CASMGGMQETQYF. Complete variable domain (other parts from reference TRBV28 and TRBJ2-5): DVKVTQSSRYLVKRTGEKVFLECVQDMDHENMFWYRQDPGLGLRLIYFSYDVKMKEKGDIPEGYSVSREKKERFSLILESASTNQTSMYLCASMGGMQETQYFGPGTRLLVL.